This TCR beta chain was identified during a study of blood T cell repertoires in COVID-19. Turning to the study itself: Samples representing acute and convalescent COVID-19 were sourced from the United States, Italy and Spain. T cells, B-cell-depleted T cells, or PBMCs provided the cDNA or gDNA that served as material.

In the authors' methods: Amplification with reference gene primers provided the estimates of nucleated cell counts. The repertoire was sequenced with immunoSEQ multiplex PCR; TCRdb's copy has only in-frame clones and lacks some. V and J calls and clone size are as listed in that table; D and trimming were resolved from the DNA. The sample lists about 160,000 clones, approximately 90% seen once, with less than 2.5% in the top ten. CDR1 and CDR2 from the germline V gene are SGHNT and YYREEE (reference sequence). This CDR3 contains 12 residues. Trimming pared 2 bases from V and 5 bases from J, leaving 7 bases between.

The chain has TRBV5-4 and TRBJ1-1; D is ambiguous. This clonotype was obtained from a man aged 18-30 years with acute or convalescent COVID-19. Source material: peripheral blood. CDR3 coding DNA: TGTGCCAGCAGCTTCATCGAGACTGAAGCTTTCTTT. Translating it yields CASSFIETEAFF.